Sequencing of this T cell receptor beta chain was carried out in a study of ipilimumab plus nivolumab after autologous stem cell transplantation. In this sample, this clone turned up once. The protocol was immunoSEQ multiplex PCR, while the TCRdb copy is restricted to in-frame clones and leaves out a portion. The sample contains about 47,000 clones, roughly 88% of which appear only once. Ipilimumab, 1 mg/kg, started 14 to 28 days after autologous transplant. The receptor was derived from a male donor with multiple myeloma. This specimen consisted of PBMCs, obtained in a trial of ipilimumab plus nivolumab as post-transplant consolidation.

In nucleotides, the CDR3 is TGTGCCAGAGTAACAGGGTACTCTGGAAACACCATATATTTT. It codes for CARVTGYSGNTIYF. The chain carries TRBV5-3 and TRBJ1-3, with a tentative D call TRBD1 (6 bases). TRBV5-3 is treated as an ORF (open reading frame) with a function not yet certain. Trimming cost V 7 bases and J 0 bases, with 11 bases left between them. The length of the CDR3 is 14 residues.